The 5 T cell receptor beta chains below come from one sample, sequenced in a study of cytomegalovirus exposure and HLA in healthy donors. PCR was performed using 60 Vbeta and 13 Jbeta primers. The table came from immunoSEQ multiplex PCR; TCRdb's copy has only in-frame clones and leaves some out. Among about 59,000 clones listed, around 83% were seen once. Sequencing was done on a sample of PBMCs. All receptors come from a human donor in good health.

The CDR3 here is CASSDGTTSTDTQYF. The CDR3 DNA follows: TGTGCCAGCAGTGACGGGACTACAAGCACAGATACGCAGTATTTT. This rearrangement joins TRBV6-4 to TRBJ2-3, with 7 bases identical to TRBD2. Germline-derived CDR1 and CDR2 are MRHNA and SNTAGT. V shed 2 bases and J 0 bases; nucleotides not matched to a gene: 2. The CDR3 totals 15 residues.

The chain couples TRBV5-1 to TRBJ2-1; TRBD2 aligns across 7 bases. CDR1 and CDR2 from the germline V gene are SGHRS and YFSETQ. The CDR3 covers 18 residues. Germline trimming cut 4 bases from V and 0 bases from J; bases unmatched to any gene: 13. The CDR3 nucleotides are TGCGCCAGCAGCCTTATCCCGGCGGGAGATGACTCCTACAATGAGCAGTTCTTC. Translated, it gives CASSLIPAGDDSYNEQFF.

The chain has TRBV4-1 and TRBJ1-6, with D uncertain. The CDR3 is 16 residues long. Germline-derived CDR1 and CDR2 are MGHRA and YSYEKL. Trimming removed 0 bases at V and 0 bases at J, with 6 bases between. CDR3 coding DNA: TGCGCCAGCAGCCAAGACCGGAGCTCCTATAATTCACCCCTCCACTTT. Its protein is CASSQDRSSYNSPLHF.

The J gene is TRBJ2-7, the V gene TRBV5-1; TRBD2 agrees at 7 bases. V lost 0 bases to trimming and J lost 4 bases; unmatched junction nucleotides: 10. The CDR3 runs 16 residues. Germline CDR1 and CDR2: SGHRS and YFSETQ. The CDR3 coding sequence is TGCGCCAGCAGCTTGGGGGGTCGGCTAGCGGCTTACGAGCAGTACTTC. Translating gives CASSLGGRLAAYEQYF. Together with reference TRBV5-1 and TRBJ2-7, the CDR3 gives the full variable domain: KAGVTQTPRYLIKTRGQQVTLSCSPISGHRSVSWYQQTPGQGLQFLFEYFSETQRNKGNFPGRFSGRQFSNSRSEMNVSTLELGDSALYLCASSLGGRLAAYEQYFGPGTRLTVT.

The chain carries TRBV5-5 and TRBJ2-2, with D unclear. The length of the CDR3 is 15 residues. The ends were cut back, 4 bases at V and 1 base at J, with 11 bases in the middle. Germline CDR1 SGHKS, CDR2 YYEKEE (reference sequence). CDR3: CASSPRHGNTGELFF. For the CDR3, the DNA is TGTGCCAGCAGCCCACGACACGGGAACACCGGGGAGCTGTTTTTT.